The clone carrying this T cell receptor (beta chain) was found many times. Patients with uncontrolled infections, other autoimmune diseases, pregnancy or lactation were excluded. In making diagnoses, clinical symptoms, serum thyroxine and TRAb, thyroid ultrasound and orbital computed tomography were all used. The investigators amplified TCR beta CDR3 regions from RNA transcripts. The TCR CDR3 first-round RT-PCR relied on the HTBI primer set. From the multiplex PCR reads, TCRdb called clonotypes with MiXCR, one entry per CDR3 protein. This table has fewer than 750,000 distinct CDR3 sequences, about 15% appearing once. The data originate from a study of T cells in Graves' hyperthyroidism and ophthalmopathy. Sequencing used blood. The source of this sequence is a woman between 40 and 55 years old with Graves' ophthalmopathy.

CDR3 sequence: CASSRQQGIGSNQPQHF. CDR3 DNA sequence: TGTGCCAGCAGTCGCCAACAGGGGATAGGAAGCAATCAGCCCCAGCATTTT. V gene TRBV6-1 combines with J gene TRBJ1-5, with 7 bases fitting TRBD1. Germline V gives CDR1 MNHNS, CDR2 SASEGT. This CDR3 has 17 residues. V shed 5 bases, J shed 1 base, and the junction held 11 bases outside the gene matches.